This is a list of T cell receptor beta chains from one sample in a study of blood T cell repertoires in COVID-19. Sequencing was performed with immunoSEQ multiplex PCR; in TCRdb, only in-frame clones are kept and a portion is missing. The table includes 100,000 to 150,000 clones, roughly 88% detected once. Sequenced sample: peripheral blood. The receptors derive from a man in his forties or fifties with acute or convalescent COVID-19. CDR3s include the opening cysteine and the closing phenylalanine or tryptophan. The D gene is left open where the match is weak. The size entry is marked missing in some rows and otherwise reads once, few, many or a size class.

NA	NA	TRBJ1-1	TRBV5-5	CASSGARDRGTEAFF	TGTGCCAGCAGCGGGGCCAGGGATCGAGGCACTGAAGCTTTCTTT
NA	NA	TRBJ2-5	TRBV7-2	CASSSMGGLETQYF	TGTGCCAGCAGCTCGATGGGGGGGCTAGAGACCCAGTACTTC
NA	TRBD1	TRBJ1-4	TRBV19	CASMTGATNEKLFF	TGTGCCAGTATGACAGGGGCAACTAATGAAAAACTGTTTTTT
NA	NA	TRBJ2-7	TRBV13	CASSPDGTVPYEQYF	TGTGCCAGCAGCCCCGATGGGACTGTACCCTACGAGCAGTACTTC
NA	TRBD2	TRBJ2-7	TRBV7-2	CASSLGFSTSGYEQYF	TGTGCCAGCAGCTTAGGTTTCTCGACTAGCGGCTACGAGCAGTACTTC
NA	NA	TRBJ1-2	TRBV2	CASSDYGYTF	TGTGCCAGCAGCGACTATGGCTACACCTTC
NA	NA	TRBJ1-5	TRBV10-3	CAISDERDSNQPQHF	TGTGCCATCAGTGATGAGCGGGATAGCAATCAGCCCCAGCATTTT
NA	NA	TRBJ2-1	TRBV5-6	CASRREWNNEQFF	TGTGCCAGCAGACGGGAGTGGAACAATGAGCAGTTCTTC
once	NA	TRBJ1-1	TRBV28	CASKTSPDTEAFF	TGTGCCAGCAAGACAAGCCCCGACACTGAAGCTTTCTTT
NA	NA	TRBJ2-2	TRBV7-2	CASSFSGSPGGELFF	TGTGCCAGCAGCTTTTCCGGGAGCCCCGGGGGGGAGCTGTTTTTT
NA	NA	TRBJ1-4	TRBV2	CASLRGQTTNEKLFF	TGTGCCAGCCTGCGAGGACAGACAACTAATGAAAAACTGTTTTTT
NA	NA	TRBJ1-1	TRBV27	CASSPQVSKNTEAFF	TGTGCCAGCAGTCCACAAGTAAGTAAGAACACTGAAGCTTTCTTT
NA	TRBD1	TRBJ1-2	TRBV6-5	CATRDRVNYGYTF	TGTGCCACCCGGGACAGGGTTAACTATGGCTACACCTTC
NA	TRBD2	TRBJ2-2	TRBV28	CASTPGGGRANTGELFF	TGTGCCAGCACCCCGGGGGGGGGCCGCGCGAACACCGGGGAGCTGTTTTTT
NA	NA	TRBJ2-7	TRBV10-3	CAITAGRSYEQYF	TGTGCCATCACTGCGGGCAGATCCTACGAGCAGTACTTC
NA	TRBD1	TRBJ1-2	TRBV29-1	CSVEEGTGIGSYTF	TGCAGCGTTGAAGAGGGGACAGGGATTGGAAGCTACACCTTC